This entry describes one TCR beta chain. As yet, its antigen is unknown. This sample is part of a study of OX40 agonist ivuxolimab in advanced cancers. General study results and limits: At 0.1 to 3.0 mg/kg, clonal expansion of CD4+ and CD8+ blood T cells had occurred by week 6.

The CDR3 covers 19 residues. Germline V CDR1 and CDR2: SGDLS, YYNGEE. With 3 bases clipped from V and 5 bases from J, the junction kept 12 bases outside the gene matches. Here immunoSEQ multiplex PCR was the method, and the copy in TCRdb shows in-frame clones only, minus some. The table shows some 70,000 clones, with about 80% occurring only once. Sequenced material: CD4+ or CD8+ T cells sorted from blood, taken in a trial of the OX40 agonist ivuxolimab. The sequence was obtained from an adult with an advanced solid tumor such as melanoma, head and neck, liver or kidney cancer. The V gene is TRBV9, the J gene TRBJ2-2, with 14 bases that match TRBD2. The CDR3 nucleotides are TGTGCCAGCAGCGCGACCGGGACTAGCGGGGGAATGGAAACCGGGGAGCTGTTTTTT. It encodes CASSATGTSGGMETGELFF.